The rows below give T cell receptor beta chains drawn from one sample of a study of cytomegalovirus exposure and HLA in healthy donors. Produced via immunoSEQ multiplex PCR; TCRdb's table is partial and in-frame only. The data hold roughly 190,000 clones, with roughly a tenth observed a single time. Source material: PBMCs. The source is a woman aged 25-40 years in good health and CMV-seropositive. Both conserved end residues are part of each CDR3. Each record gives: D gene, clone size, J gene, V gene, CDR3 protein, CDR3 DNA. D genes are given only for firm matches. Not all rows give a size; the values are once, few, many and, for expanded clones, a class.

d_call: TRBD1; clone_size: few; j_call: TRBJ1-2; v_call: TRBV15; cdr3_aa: CATSRDLTGQPGYTF; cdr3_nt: TGTGCCACCAGCAGAGATTTAACGGGACAGCCTGGCTACACCTTC
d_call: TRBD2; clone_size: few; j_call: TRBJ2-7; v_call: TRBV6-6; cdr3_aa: CASSYTYLAGEQYF; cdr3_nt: TGTGCCAGCAGTTACACCTACCTAGCGGGCGAGCAGTACTTC
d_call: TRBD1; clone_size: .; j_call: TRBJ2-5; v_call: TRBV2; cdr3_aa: CASRGQGIVQETQYF; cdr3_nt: TGTGCCAGCAGGGGACAGGGAATCGTCCAAGAGACCCAGTACTTC
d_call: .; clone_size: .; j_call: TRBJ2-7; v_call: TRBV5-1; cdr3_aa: CASRNEGGGEQYF; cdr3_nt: TGCGCCAGCAGAAACGAGGGGGGGGGCGAGCAGTACTTC
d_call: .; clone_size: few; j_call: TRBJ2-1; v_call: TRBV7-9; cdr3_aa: CASSPYLANYGNEQFF; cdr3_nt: TGTGCCAGCAGCCCCTATCTAGCCAATTACGGCAATGAGCAGTTCTTC
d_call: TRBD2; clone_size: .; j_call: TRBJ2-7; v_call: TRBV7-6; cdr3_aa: CASSSQSSGEAYEQYF; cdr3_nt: TGTGCCAGCAGCTCCCAATCCAGCGGGGAAGCCTACGAGCAGTACTTC
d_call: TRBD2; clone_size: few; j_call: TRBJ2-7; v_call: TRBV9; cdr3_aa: CASSVGGSGSYEQYF; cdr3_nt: TGTGCCAGCAGCGTAGGGGGTAGCGGGAGTTACGAGCAGTACTTC
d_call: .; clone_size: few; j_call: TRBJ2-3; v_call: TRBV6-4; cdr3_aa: CASSALATDTQYF; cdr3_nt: TGTGCCAGCAGTGCTCTAGCCACAGATACGCAGTATTTT
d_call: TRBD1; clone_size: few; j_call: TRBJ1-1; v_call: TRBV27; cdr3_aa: CASSLTGGLYTEAFF; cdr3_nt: TGTGCCAGCAGTTTGACAGGGGGATTATACACTGAAGCTTTCTTT
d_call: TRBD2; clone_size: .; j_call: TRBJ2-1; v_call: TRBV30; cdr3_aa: CAWKGGRARNEQFF; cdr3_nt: TGTGCCTGGAAGGGCGGGAGGGCCCGCAATGAGCAGTTCTTC